The 19 T cell receptor beta chains reported below all come from one sample, sequenced in a study of graft-versus-host responses after intestinal transplantation. TCRdb's copy holds only in-frame clones and misses some; the assay was immunoSEQ multiplex PCR. In the table there are about 93,000 clones, roughly 93% of which are singletons. These receptors are not linked to any known antigen. Source: unstimulated CD8+ T cells sorted from spleen or lymph node cells, taken before intestinal transplant. The receptors stem from a human donor who received an intestinal transplant.

This rearrangement joins TRBV6-1 to TRBJ2-7; 11 nucleotides agree with TRBD2. Germline loops: CDR1 MNHNS, CDR2 SASEGT. Germline trimming cut 2 bases from V and 0 bases from J; bases unmatched to any gene: 12. The CDR3 is 19 residues long. The CDR3 is CASSERGDRTSGLSYEQYF. The CDR3 DNA sequence: TGTGCCAGCAGTGAAAGAGGGGACAGGACTAGCGGGCTCTCCTACGAGCAGTACTTC.

In DNA, the CDR3 is TGCGCCAGCAGCCAAGAAAGTTTAGGACAGAGCCACTACAATGAGCAGTTCTTC. Its protein is CASSQESLGQSHYNEQFF. This chain connects TRBV4-1 to TRBJ2-1; D perhaps matches TRBD1 (6 bases). Germline CDR1 MGHRA, CDR2 YSYEKL. The germline V and J ends were trimmed by 0 bases and 3 bases, with 18 bases remaining between them. The CDR3 totals 18 residues.

The chain links TRBV4-2 to TRBJ2-7; no clear D gene. Trimming shortened V by 1 base and J by 0 bases, and 10 bases separated the two germline ends. In germline, CDR1 is LGHNA, CDR2 YNFKEQ. The CDR3 extends over 15 amino acids. DNA of the CDR3: TGTGCCAGCAGCCAAGTCTCCAGAGGCTCCTACGAGCAGTACTTC. Protein sequence: CASSQVSRGSYEQYF.

The rearrangement joins TRBV29-1 to TRBJ1-1; TRBD1 is a possible D gene (5 bases). There are 12 residues in the CDR3. V gave up 8 bases and J gave up 0 bases, with 10 bases separating them. The V gene's germline CDR1 is SQVTM and CDR2 ANQGSEA. In DNA, the CDR3 is TGCAGCCTTGGGGCTATGAACACTGAAGCTTTCTTT. Encoded protein: CSLGAMNTEAFF.

CDR3 DNA sequence: TGTGCCAGTAGTATCCCGGGACAGACAACTATGGGCGGCTACACCTTC. As protein: CASSIPGQTTMGGYTF. V gene TRBV19 combines with J gene TRBJ1-2; 7 positions agree with TRBD1. Germline CDR1 and CDR2: LNHDA and SQIVND (reference sequence). V was clipped by 3 bases and J by 8 bases; unmatched bases: 15. This CDR3 has 16 residues.

The chain links TRBV27 to TRBJ2-6; a weak D match, TRBD1 (5 bases). V was shortened by 6 bases and J by 3 bases, with 6 bases between the two germline ends. From germline, CDR1 is MNHEY and CDR2 SMNVEV (reference sequence). The CDR3 is 13 amino acids. CDR3 in amino acids: CASSRVGANVLTF. DNA of the CDR3: TGTGCCAGCAGCAGGGTTGGGGCCAACGTCCTGACTTTC. Full variable domain (remainder filled in from reference TRBV27 and TRBJ2-6): EAQVTQNPRYLITVTGKKLTVTCSQNMNHEYMSWYRQDPGLGLRQIYYSMNVEVTDKGDVPEGYKVSRKEKRNFPLILESPSPNQTSLYFCASSRVGANVLTFGAGSRLTVL.

This clone was seen only once. The chain employs TRBV6-5 and TRBJ1-6; D is unresolved. The CDR3 has 15 amino acids. Germline values: CDR1 MNHEY, CDR2 SVGAGI. Trimming took 5 bases from V and 5 from J, leaving 13 bases between them. The CDR3 loop is CASSRETGHNSPLHF. The CDR3 DNA is TGTGCCAGCAGTAGGGAGACTGGACATAATTCACCCCTCCACTTT.

The chain uses TRBV4-1 and TRBJ2-7; D might be TRBD2 (6 bases). The germline V and J ends were trimmed by 0 bases and 4 bases, with 16 bases remaining between them. Germline loops: CDR1 MGHRA, CDR2 YSYEKL. This CDR3 is 16 amino acids long. The CDR3 here is CASSQETGVFTYEQYF. The DNA for the CDR3 is TGCGCCAGCAGCCAAGAAACGGGAGTCTTTACTTACGAGCAGTACTTC.

This clone was observed once. CDR3 nucleotide sequence: TGTGCCAGCAGAGAACCGGGGGTGGAGACCCAGTACTTC. Protein sequence: CASREPGVETQYF. This chain links TRBV6-6 with TRBJ2-5; perhaps TRBD2 as D (6 bases). CDR1 and CDR2 from the germline V gene are MNHNY and SVGAGI (reference sequence). The CDR3 runs to 13 residues. V was cut by 6 bases and J by 5 bases, with 13 bases left in between.

V gene TRBV27 combines with J gene TRBJ2-1; tentative D call: TRBD2 (6 bases). The V gene's germline CDR1 is MNHEY and CDR2 SMNVEV (reference sequence). V lost 1 base to trimming and J lost 6 bases, with 16 bases between them. This CDR3 has 16 amino acids. CDR3 protein: CASSLLGLAAGNEQFF. CDR3 DNA: TGTGCCAGCAGTTTATTAGGTTTGGCAGCGGGCAATGAGCAGTTCTTC.

V usage is TRBV2 and J usage is TRBJ2-1; the D gene is possibly TRBD2 (6 bases). V was cut by 9 bases and J by 7 bases, with 16 bases left in between. The CDR3 consists of 13 residues. Germline CDR1 SNHLY, CDR2 FYNNEI. This CDR3 is CARRGLSFNEQFF. As DNA, the CDR3 is TGTGCCAGGAGGGGACTTTCTTTTAATGAGCAGTTCTTC.

The V call is TRBV30, the J call TRBJ1-6; tentative D call: TRBD1 (5 bases). The CDR3 consists of 13 residues. Per germline, CDR1 GTSNPN and CDR2 SVGIG (reference sequence). The ends were cut back, 4 bases at V and 15 bases at J, with 19 bases in the middle. The CDR3 sequence: CAWNRDGGYLLHF. The DNA of the CDR3 is TGTGCCTGGAATCGGGACGGGGGATACCTCCTCCACTTT. The full variable domain, its missing parts supplied by reference TRBV30 and TRBJ1-6, is SQTIHQWPATLVQPVGSPLSLECTVEGTSNPNLYWYRQAAGRGLQLLFYSVGIGQISSEVPQNLSASRPQDRQFILSSKKLLLSDSGFYLCAWNRDGGYLLHFGNGTRLTVT.

The chain employs TRBV2 and TRBJ1-1, with D perhaps matching TRBD1 (5 bases). CDR3 size: 13 residues. The V end was cut by 6 bases, the J end by 2 bases, with 10 bases between. In germline, CDR1 is SNHLY, CDR2 FYNNEI. The CDR3 sequence is CASSLTGNTEAFF. The CDR3 coding sequence is TGTGCCAGCAGCCTCACAGGCAACACTGAAGCTTTCTTT.

This clone was detected once. The V and J genes are TRBV19 and TRBJ2-1, with 7 bases identical to TRBD2. CDR1 is LNHDA and CDR2 is SQIVND in the germline V gene (reference sequence). Trimming at V came to 4 bases and at J to 3 bases, leaving 12 bases not matched to a gene. This CDR3 has 17 residues. As DNA, the CDR3 is TGTGCCAGTAGTAGCCCTTGGGGGGGAGTGGACTACAATGAGCAGTTCTTC. Translating gives CASSSPWGGVDYNEQFF.

This sequence joins TRBV10-3 and TRBJ2-1, with TRBD2 matching 11 bases. V gave up 7 bases and J gave up 5 bases; unmatched junction bases: 7. CDR3 length: 15 residues. CDR1 and CDR2 from the germline V gene are ENHRY and SYGVKD. The CDR3 sequence: CAITRETSGDNEQFF. CDR3 sequence (DNA): TGTGCCATCACTAGAGAGACTAGCGGGGACAATGAGCAGTTCTTC.

This clone appeared once. The rearrangement joins TRBV19 to TRBJ2-7; tentative D call: TRBD2 (6 bases). Trimming shortened V by 5 bases and J by 1 base, and 15 bases separated the two germline ends. The CDR3 has 15 residues. CDR1 and CDR2 (germline): LNHDA, SQIVND (reference sequence). Here the CDR3 reads CASSWGLDSSYEQYF. The DNA for the CDR3 is TGTGCCAGTAGTTGGGGACTGGATTCTTCCTACGAGCAGTACTTC.

The V gene is TRBV29-1, the J gene TRBJ1-2; no clear D. Germline CDR1 SQVTM, CDR2 ANQGSEA. Trimming took off 7 bases at V and 1 base at J, with 4 bases between the two ends. This CDR3 region has 10 residues. In DNA, the CDR3 is TGCAGCGACAGTAACTATGGCTACACCTTC. Encoded protein: CSDSNYGYTF.

This clone has just one count. The chain carries TRBV9 and TRBJ2-5; 9 bases agree with TRBD2. The CDR3 runs 15 residues. The V gene's germline CDR1 is SGDLS and CDR2 YYNGEE. V shed 4 bases, J shed 4 bases, and the junction held 8 bases outside the gene matches. The CDR3 reads CASSQSGGPGETQYF. The CDR3, as DNA: TGTGCCAGCAGCCAAAGCGGGGGGCCCGGAGAGACCCAGTACTTC.

The J gene is TRBJ1-2, the V gene TRBV5-6; TRBD1 aligns across 7 bases. Germline loops: CDR1 SGHDT, CDR2 YYEEEE. J gave up 3 bases and V 4 bases, and 9 bases lay outside the gene matches. The CDR3 loop spans 15 amino acids. For the CDR3, the DNA is TGTGCCAGCAGCCCACCGGGACAGACCGACTATGGCTACACCTTC. This encodes CASSPPGQTDYGYTF.